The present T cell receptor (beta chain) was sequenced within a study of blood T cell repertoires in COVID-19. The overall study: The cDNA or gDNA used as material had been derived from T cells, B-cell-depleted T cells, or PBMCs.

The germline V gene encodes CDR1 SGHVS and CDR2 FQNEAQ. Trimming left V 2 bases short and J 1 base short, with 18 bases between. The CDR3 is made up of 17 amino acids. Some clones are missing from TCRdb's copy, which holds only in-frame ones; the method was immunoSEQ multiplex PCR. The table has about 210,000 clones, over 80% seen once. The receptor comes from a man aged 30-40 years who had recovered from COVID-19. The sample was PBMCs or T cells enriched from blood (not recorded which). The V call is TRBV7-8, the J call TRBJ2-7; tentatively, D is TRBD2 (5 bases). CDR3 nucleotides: TGTGCCAGCAGCTTAAGGGCAGCGGCAACCCTATCCTACGAGCAGTACTTC. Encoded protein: CASSLRAAATLSYEQYF.